The entry that follows covers one T cell receptor beta chain sequence. Sequencing was performed with immunoSEQ multiplex PCR; in TCRdb, only in-frame clones are kept and a portion is missing. The repertoire has tens of thousands of clones, roughly 93% of them found once; the top ten carry 0.35% to 0.55%. This CDR3 contains 13 residues. V was cut by 1 base and J by 4 bases, with 8 bases left in between. From germline, CDR1 is SGHTA and CDR2 FQGNSA. This entry is derived from a study of Tregs in tolerant kidney transplant recipients. CD4+CD25+CD127- Tregs, CD4+CD25- non-Tregs, CD4 and CD8 cells were sorted.

The chain employs TRBV7-2 and TRBJ2-7; no firm D call. The sample was CD4+ T cells from blood, taken before the transplant. This clonotype originated in a human donor who received a combined kidney and bone marrow transplant. As DNA, the CDR3 is TGTGCCAGCAGCTTAGGTCCCCAGTACGAGCAGTACTTC. Residues: CASSLGPQYEQYF.